These 25 T cell receptor beta chains originate from one sample sequenced in a study of post-analysis software for immune sequencing data. Findings and limits, study-wide: TRBV segments more frequent in patients than in controls numbered roughly 5 and included TRBV5-6, TRBV5-1 and TRBV20-1.

Antigen specificity for these receptors is unknown. Unique molecular identifiers tagged the TCR beta cDNA libraries. Each CDR3 protein gets one entry after TCRdb re-called the PCR reads with MiXCR. The table shows around 200,000 distinct CDR3 sequences, with around 30% occurring only once. What was sequenced was blood. These receptors came from a girl aged 2 to 17 with multiple sclerosis.

CDR3 DNA: TGTGCCAGTAGCGACAAGTACCAAGAGACCCAGTACTTC. It translates to CASSDKYQETQYF. This chain joins TRBV19 and TRBJ2-5, with D uncertain. V dropped 6 bases and J dropped 0 bases, with 8 bases sitting between them. This CDR3 comprises 13 residues. Germline CDR1 is LNHDA and CDR2 is SQIVND (reference sequence).

This clonotype was counted ten times or more. The chain is built from TRBV20-1 and TRBJ2-1, with a tentative D call TRBD1 (6 bases). Germline values: CDR1 DFQATT, CDR2 SNEGSKA (reference sequence). This CDR3 is 13 amino acids long. Deletions cut 8 bases from V and 3 bases from J, with 14 bases between. The CDR3 reads CSTEEDSYNEQFF. The CDR3 region has the DNA TGCAGTACCGAGGAGGACAGCTACAATGAGCAGTTCTTC.

This clonotype was detected a few times. V and J are TRBV29-1 and TRBJ2-5; tentative D call: TRBD2 (6 bases). The CDR3 is made up of 16 amino acids. V lost 0 bases and J 4 bases, leaving 18 bases between the germline ends. Germline lookup yields CDR1 SQVTM and CDR2 ANQGSEA. The DNA of the CDR3 is TGCAGCGTTGAAGATAGCGGCAGCCCAAAGGGAGAGACCCAGTACTTC. Its protein product is CSVEDSGSPKGETQYF.

This clonotype was detected many times. The chain uses TRBV6-1 and TRBJ2-7; 9 bases are a match to TRBD1. The CDR3 spans 14 residues. Trimming at V came to 7 bases and at J to 0 bases, leaving 4 bases not matched to a gene. Per the germline V gene, CDR1 is MNHNS and CDR2 is SASEGT. The CDR3 spells CASIRDRASYEQYF. CDR3 bases: TGTGCCAGCATTCGGGACAGGGCCTCCTACGAGCAGTACTTC.

This clonotype was recorded many times. J is TRBJ2-1 and V is TRBV20-1; D is uncertain. Trimming removed 3 bases at V and 9 bases at J, with 9 bases between. Germline-derived CDR1 and CDR2 are DFQATT and SNEGSKA (reference sequence). This CDR3 is 11 amino acids long. CDR3 residues: CSASGNGEQFF. The CDR3 DNA follows: TGCAGTGCTAGCGGAAATGGTGAGCAGTTCTTC.

In this sample, this clonotype turned up many times. The chain employs TRBV28 and TRBJ2-1, with 13 bases aligning to TRBD2. The germline V gene has CDR1 MDHEN and CDR2 SYDVKM. Trimming took 5 bases from V and 9 from J; bases not matched to a gene: 4. This CDR3 has 14 residues. The CDR3 sequence: CASSNGLAGAEQFF. Here the CDR3 DNA reads TGTGCCAGCAGTAACGGACTAGCGGGGGCTGAGCAGTTCTTC.

In the case of this clonotype: This may be a read error, as it is one base from a much larger clone. The chain is built from TRBV20-1 and TRBJ2-3; possibly TRBD2 for D (5 bases). Germline values: CDR1 DFQATT, CDR2 SNEGSKA (reference sequence). This CDR3 region has 15 residues. The CDR3 is CSVRVFSESTDTQYF. The DNA of the CDR3 is TGCAGTGTTAGAGTATTTAGCGAAAGCACAGATACGCAGTATTTT.

This clonotype has just a few counts. The chain is built from TRBV6-6 and TRBJ1-5, with 9 bases lining up with TRBD1. CDR1 is MNHNY, CDR2 SVGAGI, per germline (reference sequence). The length of the CDR3 is 15 residues. Losses at the gene ends were 2 bases for V and 3 bases for J; bases not matched to a gene: 2. CDR3 DNA: TGTGCCAGCAGTTACGGGACAGGGTTCAATCAGCCCCAGCATTTT. Translating it yields CASSYGTGFNQPQHF.

This clonotype came up a few times. The V call is TRBV11-2, the J call TRBJ1-2; 7 positions agree with TRBD1. The CDR3 is 13 residues long. The V gene's germline CDR1 is SGHAT and CDR2 FQNNGV. J gave up 7 bases and V 1 base, and 3 bases lay outside the gene matches. In DNA form, the CDR3 reads TGTGCCAGCAGCTTAGGAGACAGGGTTGGCTACACCTTC. This sequence encodes CASSLGDRVGYTF.

As for this clonotype: A read error may explain this, as a much larger clone is one base away. The genes are TRBV29-1 and TRBJ1-2; D perhaps matches TRBD1 (6 bases). CDR3 length: 14 residues. The germline V gene encodes CDR1 SQVTM and CDR2 ANQGSEA. For the CDR3, the DNA is TGCAGCGTGGGGGGCCAGGGTAAGGGCTATGGCCACACCTTC. It translates to CSVGGQGKGYGHTF.

This clonotype was picked up many times. The V call is TRBV6-5, the J call TRBJ2-7; weak D call: TRBD2 (6 bases). V lost 7 bases and J lost 2, with 21 bases in between. Germline CDR1 MNHEY, CDR2 SVGAGI. This CDR3 contains 16 residues. The CDR3 region is CASKKWDSGLPYEQYF. The CDR3 bases are TGTGCCAGCAAAAAATGGGACTCCGGTCTACCCTACGAGCAGTACTTC.

This clonotype was picked up many times. The chain recombines TRBV20-1 with TRBJ1-5; D not certain. The CDR3 is 13 amino acids. The V gene's germline CDR1 is DFQATT and CDR2 SNEGSKA (reference sequence). Trimming took off 3 bases at V and 4 bases at J, with 10 bases between the two ends. The CDR3 bases are TGCAGTGCTAGCCCCGAGGAGAATCAGCCCCAGCATTTT. Translation: CSASPEENQPQHF.

Ten or more counts support this clonotype. The chain links TRBV7-3 to TRBJ2-5; perhaps TRBD2 as D (6 bases). Germline lookup yields CDR1 SGHTA and CDR2 FQGTGA. The CDR3 is 13 residues long. Trimming removed 5 bases at V and 5 bases at J, with 12 bases between. The CDR3 sequence is CASSPGRRETQYF. CDR3 DNA sequence: TGTGCCAGCAGCCCGGGGAGGAGGGAGACCCAGTACTTC. Complete variable domain (other parts from reference TRBV7-3 and TRBJ2-5): GAGVSQTPSNKVTEKGKYVELRCDPISGHTALYWYRQSLGQGPEFLIYFQGTGAADDSGLPNDRFFAVRPEGSVSTLKIQRTERGDSAVYLCASSPGRRETQYFGPGTRLLVL.

This clonotype was seen many times. J is TRBJ2-5 and V is TRBV6-5; D call uncertain. The CDR3 spans 11 residues. The V gene's germline CDR1 is MNHEY and CDR2 SVGAGI. Deletions cut 0 bases from V and 5 bases from J, with 1 base between. In nucleotides, the CDR3 is TGTGCCAGCAGTTACTCGGAGACCCAGTACTTC. Amino acids: CASSYSETQYF.

About this clonotype itself: A much larger clone sits a single nucleotide away, making a read error possible. This chain joins TRBV5-1 and TRBJ2-3, with D possibly being TRBD1 or TRBD2 (6 bases each). The CDR3 is 15 residues long. Germline loops: CDR1 SGHRS, CDR2 YFSETQ. For the CDR3, the DNA is TGCGCCAGCAGCTTCTCAGGGGAGGTGACAGGTACGCAGTATTTT. Translation: CASSFSGEVTGTQYF.

This clonotype was counted at least ten times. The V and J genes are TRBV15 and TRBJ1-1; D may be TRBD1 (5 bases). The CDR3 loop spans 15 amino acids. V was shortened by 0 bases and J by 0 bases, with 8 bases between the two germline ends. The germline V gene has CDR1 LNHNV and CDR2 YYDKDF (reference sequence). The CDR3 DNA follows: TGTGCCACCAGCAGAGATATGGGGGTGAACACTGAAGCTTTCTTT. Translation: CATSRDMGVNTEAFF.

V and J are TRBV4-2 and TRBJ2-6, with a weak D call TRBD1 (5 bases). The CDR3 covers 16 residues. V shed 0 bases and J shed 1 base, with 7 bases lying between them. Germline loops: CDR1 LGHNA, CDR2 YNFKEQ. The CDR3 coding sequence is TGTGCCAGCAGCCAAGAATCAGGGTCTGGGGCCAACGTCCTGACTTTC. It codes for CASSQESGSGANVLTF.

The chain employs TRBV12-3 or TRBV12-4 and TRBJ2-3, with TRBD2 as a possible D gene (5 bases). The CDR3 has 13 amino acids. The V gene lost 1 base and the J gene lost 4 bases, with 6 bases spanning the gap. The CDR3 bases are TGTGCCAGCAGTTTAGGGCGGGCAGATACGCAGTATTTT. It is translated as CASSLGRADTQYF.

As for this clonotype: A single base separates this from a much larger clone, so it may be a read error. This chain uses TRBV10-2 with TRBJ2-7; 9 bases align to TRBD2. The DNA end favors TRBJ2-5, so the J call may be wrong. The germline gives CDR1 WSHSY, CDR2 SAAADI. The CDR3 contains 13 residues. Written as DNA, the CDR3 is TGCGTTTGGAGCGGGAGGCTGGTAGAGACCCAGTACTTC. This encodes CVWSGRLVETQYF.

Concerning this clonotype: A clone one base away is much larger, so this may be a read error. The J gene is TRBJ2-7, the V gene TRBV20-1; D uncertain. CDR1 DFQATT and CDR2 SNEGSKA come from the germline V gene (reference sequence). The CDR3 sequence is 13 residues long. This CDR3 reads CSARTAINYERYF. The CDR3 DNA is TGCAGTGCTAGAACGGCTATTAACTACGAGCGGTACTTC.

In its sample, this clonotype was seen once. The rearrangement uses TRBV5-1 and TRBJ2-1, with 10 positions matching TRBD2. This CDR3 is 14 amino acids long. The germline V gene encodes CDR1 SGHRS and CDR2 YFSETQ. Trimming took 7 bases from V and 4 from J; bases not matched to a gene: 5. CDR3 DNA: TGCGCCAGCGGATGGACTAGCGGATACAATGAGCAGTTCTTC. This codes for CASGWTSGYNEQFF.

The chain couples TRBV9 to TRBJ2-7, with 7 nucleotides matching TRBD2. J gave up 6 bases and V 4 bases, and 7 bases lay outside the gene matches. Germline CDR1 SGDLS, CDR2 YYNGEE. This CDR3 is built from 13 residues. The CDR3 loop reads CASSPTPGGEQYF. The CDR3 DNA is TGTGCCAGCAGCCCCACCCCGGGGGGCGAGCAGTACTTC.

This clonotype showed up just a few times. The rearrangement uses TRBV5-1 and TRBJ2-3; 10 positions agree with TRBD1. This CDR3 contains 14 residues. Germline V gene lookup returns CDR1 SGHRS and CDR2 YFSETQ. Unmatched junction bases numbered 4, after V lost 4 bases and J lost 5 bases. For the CDR3, the DNA is TGCGCCAGCAGCCGGGACAGGGGTATAGATACGCAGTATTTT. Its protein is CASSRDRGIDTQYF.

With respect to this clonotype: At one of its ends the junction is not consistent with the germline gene, which may arise from a read error. This chain uses TRBV5-1 with TRBJ1-1; 8 positions match TRBD1. The CDR3 extends over 16 amino acids. Germline CDR1 and CDR2: SGHRS and YFSETQ. The CDR3 here is CASRLGQGHMNTGAFF. The CDR3 coding sequence is TGCGCCAGCAGACTCGGACAGGGACACATGAACACTGGAGCTTTCTTT.

This clonotype was recorded at least ten times. The chain couples TRBV6-6 to TRBJ2-7, with D maybe TRBD1 (6 bases). Trimming cost V 10 bases and J 3 bases, with 16 bases left between them. Germline V gene sequence: CDR1 MNHNY, CDR2 SVGAGI (reference sequence). This CDR3 is 13 amino acids long. The CDR3 DNA is TGTGCCACCAAGGACAGTTCTTTCTACGAGCAGTACTTC. Amino acids: CATKDSSFYEQYF.